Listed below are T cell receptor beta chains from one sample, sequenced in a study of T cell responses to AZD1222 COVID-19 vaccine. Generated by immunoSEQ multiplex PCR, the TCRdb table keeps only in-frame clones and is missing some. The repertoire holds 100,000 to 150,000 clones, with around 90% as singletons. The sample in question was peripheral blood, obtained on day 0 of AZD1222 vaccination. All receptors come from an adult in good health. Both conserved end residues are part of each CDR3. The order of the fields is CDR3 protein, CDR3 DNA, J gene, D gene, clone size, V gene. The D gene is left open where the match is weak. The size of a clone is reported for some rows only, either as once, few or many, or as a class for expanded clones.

cdr3_aa: CASTSSRVAGGGDTF
cdr3_nt: TGTGCCAGCACCTCTAGTCGGGTTGCCGGAGGGGGAGACACCTTC
j_call: TRBJ1-2
d_call: .
clone_size: .
v_call: TRBV7-9

cdr3_aa: CASSPIPPGRYTQYF
cdr3_nt: TGTGCCAGCAGCCCCATACCACCCGGGAGGTATACGCAGTATTTT
j_call: TRBJ2-3
d_call: TRBD2
clone_size: once
v_call: TRBV3-1/TRBV3-2

cdr3_aa: CASSLGQAIYEQYF
cdr3_nt: TGTGCCAGCAGTCTGGGACAGGCGATCTACGAGCAGTACTTC
j_call: TRBJ2-7
d_call: TRBD1
clone_size: .
v_call: TRBV27

cdr3_aa: CASSLAPPETQYF
cdr3_nt: TGTGCCAGCAGCTTGGCCCCGCCGGAGACCCAGTACTTC
j_call: TRBJ2-5
d_call: .
clone_size: .
v_call: TRBV5-4

cdr3_aa: CAIGAGDFGANYGYTF
cdr3_nt: TGTGCCATCGGGGCAGGGGATTTTGGGGCTAACTATGGCTACACCTTC
j_call: TRBJ1-2
d_call: .
clone_size: .
v_call: TRBV10-3

cdr3_aa: CASFRVGNTEAFF
cdr3_nt: TGTGCCAGCTTTAGGGTTGGGAACACTGAAGCTTTCTTT
j_call: TRBJ1-1
d_call: .
clone_size: .
v_call: TRBV6-5

cdr3_aa: CASSLMAGGLYNEQFF
cdr3_nt: TGTGCCAGCAGCTTAATGGCGGGAGGGCTCTACAATGAGCAGTTCTTC
j_call: TRBJ2-1
d_call: TRBD2
clone_size: .
v_call: TRBV7-3

cdr3_aa: CSVEDGRSSYEQYF
cdr3_nt: TGCAGCGTTGAAGACGGGCGAAGCTCCTACGAGCAGTACTTC
j_call: TRBJ2-7
d_call: .
clone_size: .
v_call: TRBV29-1

cdr3_aa: CASSSGQTNTEAFF
cdr3_nt: TGTGCCAGCAGCTCGGGACAGACGAACACTGAAGCTTTCTTT
j_call: TRBJ1-1
d_call: TRBD1
clone_size: .
v_call: TRBV7-3

cdr3_aa: CASSQATSNYGYTF
cdr3_nt: TGTGCCAGCAGTCAAGCTACCTCTAACTATGGCTACACCTTC
j_call: TRBJ1-2
d_call: .
clone_size: .
v_call: TRBV25-1

cdr3_aa: CASSFGRGRFEPQHF
cdr3_nt: TGTGCCAGCAGTTTCGGCAGGGGGCGTTTCGAGCCCCAGCATTTT
j_call: TRBJ1-5
d_call: TRBD1
clone_size: .
v_call: TRBV28

cdr3_aa: CASSHLLGNEQFF
cdr3_nt: TGTGCCAGCAGCCATTTACTCGGCAATGAGCAGTTCTTC
j_call: TRBJ2-1
d_call: .
clone_size: .
v_call: TRBV3-1/TRBV3-2

cdr3_aa: CASSYSMGYQPQHF
cdr3_nt: TGTGCCAGCAGTTACTCGATGGGATATCAGCCCCAGCATTTT
j_call: TRBJ1-5
d_call: .
clone_size: .
v_call: TRBV6-2/TRBV6-3

cdr3_aa: CASSLEGTGGNQPQHF
cdr3_nt: TGTGCCAGCAGTTTGGAAGGGACAGGGGGCAATCAGCCCCAGCATTTT
j_call: TRBJ1-5
d_call: TRBD1
clone_size: .
v_call: TRBV25-1

cdr3_aa: CASSKRTGMPGTLQEKLFF
cdr3_nt: TGTGCCAGCAGCAAAAGGACGGGGATGCCGGGGACATTACAAGAAAAACTGTTTTTT
j_call: TRBJ1-4
d_call: .
clone_size: once
v_call: TRBV21-1